The clone carrying this T cell receptor beta chain turned up a few times. Original methodology: How many nucleated cells were present was estimated from reference gene primer amplification. Sequenced by immunoSEQ multiplex PCR; TCRdb stores in-frame clones only, minus some. From that table come the V and J calls and clone size; the DNA was used to work out D and trimming. The sample consists of about 270,000 clones, about 89% of them appearing once. The record originates from a study of blood T cell repertoires in COVID-19. In the study overall: Samples came from the United States, Italy and Spain, spanning acute and convalescent COVID-19. The cDNA or gDNA used as material had been derived from T cells, B-cell-depleted T cells, or PBMCs.

V was cut by 6 bases and J by 4 bases, with 18 bases left in between. The CDR3 contains 16 residues. The germline gives CDR1 MNHNY, CDR2 SVGAGI (reference sequence). Sequencing input: peripheral blood. This rearrangement joins TRBV6-6 to TRBJ1-4; a weak D match, TRBD1 (5 bases). The receptor was isolated from a man aged 35 to 55 with active or convalescent COVID-19. This chain's CDR3 is CASSYPGGGGNEKLFF. The CDR3 DNA follows: TGTGCCAGCAGCTACCCCGGCGGGGGGGGTAATGAAAAACTGTTTTTT.